Included here is one T cell receptor beta chain sequence, with context. Its antigen is unidentified. Deletions cut 3 bases from V and 3 bases from J, with 8 bases between. The germline V gene encodes CDR1 MNHEY and CDR2 SMNVEV (reference sequence). There are 13 residues in the CDR3. The record originates from a study of beta chain features in type 1 diabetes. About the research overall: Patient and healthy donor groups were alike in age, gender and cell yields.

Broader study findings: The similarity of naive, central memory and Treg TCRB repertoires appeared greater among patients than among healthy donors. TCRB CDR3s from Type 1 diabetes patients were moderately but significantly shorter in all four CD4+ subsets.

The sequenced template was cDNA made from the entire isolated RNA. Sequencing was performed with immunoSEQ multiplex PCR; in TCRdb, only in-frame clones are kept and a portion is missing. This table holds 330,000 or so clones, around a fifth found once. On average, the one heparinised blood draw given by each donor was 90 to 150 mL. The specimen was naive CD4+ T cells from blood. This clonotype was obtained from a young woman in good health. The chain employs TRBV27 and TRBJ1-1; no reliable D call. Written as DNA, the CDR3 is TGTGCCAGCAGTTTTGGAGGATACACTGAAGCTTTCTTT. This sequence encodes CASSFGGYTEAFF.